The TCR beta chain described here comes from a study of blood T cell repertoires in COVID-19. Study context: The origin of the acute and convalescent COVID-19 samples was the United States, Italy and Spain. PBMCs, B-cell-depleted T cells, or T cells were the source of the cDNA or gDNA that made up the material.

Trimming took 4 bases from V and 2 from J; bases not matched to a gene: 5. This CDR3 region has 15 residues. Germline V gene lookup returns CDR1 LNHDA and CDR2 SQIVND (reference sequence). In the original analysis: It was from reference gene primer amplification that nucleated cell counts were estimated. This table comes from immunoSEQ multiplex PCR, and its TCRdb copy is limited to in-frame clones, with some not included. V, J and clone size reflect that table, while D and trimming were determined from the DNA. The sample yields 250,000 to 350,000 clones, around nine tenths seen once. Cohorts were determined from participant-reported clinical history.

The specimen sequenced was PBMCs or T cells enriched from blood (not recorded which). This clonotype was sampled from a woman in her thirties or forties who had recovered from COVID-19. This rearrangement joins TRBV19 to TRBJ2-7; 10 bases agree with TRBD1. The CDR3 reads CASSTPGTGAYEQYF. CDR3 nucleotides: TGTGCCAGTAGTACCCCCGGGACAGGGGCCTACGAGCAGTACTTC.